One sample yielded the 30 T cell receptor beta chains listed below, sequenced in a study of cytomegalovirus exposure and HLA in healthy donors. In the PCR, 60 Vbeta and 13 Jbeta primers were used. The repertoire was sequenced with immunoSEQ multiplex PCR; TCRdb's copy has only in-frame clones and lacks some. The data hold about 130,000 clones, with around 75% observed a single time. Source material: PBMCs. The receptors stem from a man between 60 and 75 years old in good health and CMV-seropositive.

This rearrangement joins TRBV6-4 to TRBJ2-3; 12 bases are shared with TRBD2. Germline CDR1 reads MRHNA; CDR2 reads SNTAGT. This CDR3 spans 17 amino acids. Trimming removed 3 bases from V and 1 base from J; junction bases left unmatched: 5. As DNA, the CDR3 is TGTGCCAGCAGTGAAACTAGCGGGGGGCCTGGCACAGATACGCAGTATTTT. Its protein product is CASSETSGGPGTDTQYF.

The chain combines TRBV18 with TRBJ1-4; no clear D gene. V shed 4 bases and J shed 2 bases, with 14 bases lying between them. The CDR3 runs to 16 residues. Germline V gene lookup returns CDR1 KGHSH and CDR2 LQKENI. CDR3 region: CASSRTPQSTNEKLFF. The DNA of the CDR3 is TGTGCCAGCTCACGGACTCCTCAATCCACTAATGAAAAACTGTTTTTT. Using reference TRBV18 and TRBJ1-4 for the parts outside the CDR3, the full variable domain is NAGVMQNPRHLVRRRGQEARLRCSPMKGHSHVYWYRQLPEEGLKFMVYLQKENIIDESGMPKERFSAEFPKEGPSILRIQQVVRGDSAAYFCASSRTPQSTNEKLFFGSGTQLSVL.

This clone has only a few counts. The chain recombines TRBV5-6 with TRBJ1-4, with TRBD1 as a possible D gene (5 bases). Germline CDR1 and CDR2: SGHDT and YYEEEE. This CDR3 comprises 13 residues. V lost 4 bases and J 8 bases, leaving 12 bases between the germline ends. The DNA for the CDR3 is TGTGCCAGCAGCCCGGTCGGGGGGGAAAAACTGTTTTTT. Amino acid sequence: CASSPVGGEKLFF.

J is TRBJ1-1 and V is TRBV28; 12 positions match TRBD1. Germline V lookup: CDR1 MDHEN, CDR2 SYDVKM. V shed 6 bases, J shed 14 bases, and the junction held 13 bases outside the gene matches. This CDR3 is built from 14 residues. The CDR3 nucleotides are TGTGCCAGCAGAGAACCGGGACAGGGGGCCCGAGCGTTCTTT. It is translated as CASREPGQGARAFF.

The rearrangement links TRBV6-1 to TRBJ2-7; D unclear. The CDR3 is 14 amino acids. Germline CDR1 is MNHNS and CDR2 is SASEGT. Trimming took 7 bases from V and 4 from J, leaving 17 bases between them. CDR3 nucleotide sequence: TGTGCCAGCACCGAGCTAGGTGATTTATACGAGCAGTACTTC. It codes for CASTELGDLYEQYF.

The chain has TRBV27 and TRBJ2-3; D gene ambiguous. Trimming cost V 3 bases and J 0 bases, with 7 bases left between them. From germline, CDR1 is MNHEY and CDR2 SMNVEV (reference sequence). The CDR3 is 14 residues long. As DNA, the CDR3 is TGTGCCAGCAGTTTTCAACGGAGCACAGATACGCAGTATTTT. It codes for CASSFQRSTDTQYF.

This chain connects TRBV5-4 to TRBJ2-2, with 8 bases fitting TRBD2. From germline, CDR1 is SGHNT and CDR2 YYREEE (reference sequence). The trim removed 4 bases at V and 4 bases at J, leaving 6 bases unmatched. CDR3 length equals 15 residues. Written as DNA, the CDR3 is TGTGCCAGCAGCCCCGGGAGGGGGGTCACCGGGGAGCTGTTTTTT. Encoded protein: CASSPGRGVTGELFF.

Note on this clone: This sample includes further DNA sequences coding for the same CDR3. The chain carries TRBV25-1 and TRBJ2-7; D may be TRBD1 (6 bases). The germline V gene has CDR1 MGHDK and CDR2 SYGVNS. The CDR3 has 15 amino acids. Trimming took 3 bases from V and 3 from J, leaving 15 bases between them. DNA of the CDR3: TGTGCCAGCAGTGACCCACAGGGTTCTGGCTACGAGCAGTACTTC. Its protein is CASSDPQGSGYEQYF.

The J gene is TRBJ2-1, the V gene TRBV27; 11 nucleotides match TRBD2. Germline values: CDR1 MNHEY, CDR2 SMNVEV (reference sequence). J was trimmed by 9 bases and V by 2 bases; bases with no gene match: 6. The CDR3 length is 15 residues. CDR3 residues: CASSLGASGGFEQFF. The CDR3 DNA sequence: TGTGCCAGCAGTTTAGGGGCTAGCGGGGGGTTTGAGCAGTTCTTC.

This sequence joins TRBV7-9 and TRBJ2-5; D is uncertain. The CDR3 is 11 amino acids. The V gene's germline CDR1 is SEHNR and CDR2 FQNEAQ (reference sequence). V dropped 8 bases and J dropped 11 bases, with 15 bases sitting between them. The CDR3 DNA sequence: TGTGCCAGCTCTCGAGCAGAGGAGCAGTACTTC. Protein product: CASSRAEEQYF.

The V gene is TRBV5-1, the J gene TRBJ1-4; no firm D call. V was cut by 0 bases and J by 6 bases, with 6 bases left in between. This CDR3 region has 13 residues. CDR1 and CDR2 from the germline V gene are SGHRS and YFSETQ. The CDR3: CASSLGIYEKLFF. The CDR3 region has the DNA TGCGCCAGCAGCTTGGGTATATATGAAAAACTGTTTTTT.

The J gene is TRBJ1-2, the V gene TRBV11-2; 10 bases agree with TRBD1. Germline CDR1 reads SGHAT; CDR2 reads FQNNGV. The CDR3 covers 15 residues. V was pared by 5 bases and J by 4 bases, with 7 bases of the junction left unmatched. CDR3 nucleotide sequence: TGTGCCAGCAGCCCCCGGACAGGGGGACGCTATGGCTACACCTTC. It codes for CASSPRTGGRYGYTF. The full variable domain, completed using reference TRBV11-2 and TRBJ1-2, is EAGVAQSPRYKIIEKRQSVAFWCNPISGHATLYWYQQILGQGPKLLIQFQNNGVVDDSQLPKDRFSAERLKGVDSTLKIQPAKLEDSAVYLCASSPRTGGRYGYTFGSGTRLTVV.

This chain joins TRBV7-8 and TRBJ2-5; D unresolved. The CDR3 extends over 11 amino acids. The ends were cut back, 5 bases at V and 3 bases at J, with 4 bases in the middle. Looked up from germline, CDR1 is SGHVS and CDR2 is FQNEAQ. CDR3 DNA sequence: TGTGCCAGCAGCCAAAAAGAGACCCAGTACTTC. Encoded protein: CASSQKETQYF.

The chain links TRBV19 to TRBJ1-4; D is unclear. Germline loops: CDR1 LNHDA, CDR2 SQIVND (reference sequence). Trimming took 1 base from V and 13 from J, leaving 25 bases between them. The CDR3 has 17 amino acids. CDR3 DNA: TGTGCCAGTAGTATAGTGTCGTTGTCACTAACGGATCGAGGACTGTTTTTT. Its protein product is CASSIVSLSLTDRGLFF.

The chain links TRBV28 to TRBJ1-4; no clear D gene. CDR1 MDHEN and CDR2 SYDVKM come from the germline V gene. The CDR3 totals 15 residues. Trimming left V 6 bases short and J 0 bases short, with 11 bases between. CDR3 DNA sequence: TGTGCCAGCAGAAACACCCATTCAACTAATGAAAAACTGTTTTTT. As protein: CASRNTHSTNEKLFF. The entire variable domain, with the rest obtained from reference TRBV28 and TRBJ1-4, is as follows: DVKVTQSSRYLVKRTGEKVFLECVQDMDHENMFWYRQDPGLGLRLIYFSYDVKMKEKGDIPEGYSVSREKKERFSLILESASTNQTSMYLCASRNTHSTNEKLFFGSGTQLSVL.

This chain links TRBV19 with TRBJ2-3, with 11 bases fitting TRBD1. CDR3 size: 15 residues. The trim removed 6 bases at V and 4 bases at J, leaving 6 bases unmatched. CDR1 and CDR2 (germline): LNHDA, SQIVND (reference sequence). The CDR3 protein is CASSFGQGAADTQYF. The CDR3 DNA reads as TGTGCCAGTAGCTTCGGACAGGGGGCGGCAGATACGCAGTATTTT.

This clone was seen a single time. The genes are TRBV7-9 and TRBJ1-4; 7 nucleotides align to TRBD1. Germline CDR1 is SEHNR and CDR2 is FQNEAQ (reference sequence). The CDR3 contains 15 residues. Losses at the gene ends were 3 bases for V and 8 bases for J; bases not matched to a gene: 9. The chain's CDR3 is CASSLVGRDREKLFF. The CDR3 bases are TGTGCCAGCAGCTTGGTCGGCCGGGACAGAGAAAAACTGTTTTTT.

This chain joins TRBV28 and TRBJ2-5; TRBD1 matches at 9 bases. Germline assignment: CDR1 MDHEN and CDR2 SYDVKM. The CDR3 sequence is 16 residues long. The trim removed 6 bases at V and 5 bases at J, leaving 13 bases unmatched. This CDR3 is CASRAQGAGGSETQYF. The CDR3 DNA reads TGTGCCAGCAGAGCACAGGGGGCAGGGGGATCGGAGACCCAGTACTTC.

The chain couples TRBV18 to TRBJ2-1; a possible D gene is TRBD2 (5 bases). The CDR3 length is 14 residues. The germline V gene has CDR1 KGHSH and CDR2 LQKENI. V shed 2 bases and J shed 0 bases, with 5 bases lying between them. The CDR3 reads CASSPTSSYNEQFF. CDR3 coding DNA: TGTGCCAGCTCACCAACTAGCTCCTACAATGAGCAGTTCTTC.

The chain couples TRBV19 to TRBJ1-5, with D possibly matching TRBD1 (5 bases). V shed 9 bases and J shed 1 base, with 10 bases lying between them. This CDR3 region has 13 residues. The V gene's germline CDR1 is LNHDA and CDR2 SQIVND (reference sequence). The CDR3 nucleotides read TGTGCCAGCAGGGAGGGGAGCAATCAGCCCCAGCATTTT. It encodes CASREGSNQPQHF.

The chain joins TRBV19 to TRBJ1-2; D is possibly TRBD1 (6 bases). V lost 2 bases to trimming and J lost 8 bases, with 12 bases between them. Germline values: CDR1 LNHDA, CDR2 SQIVND (reference sequence). The CDR3 extends over 13 amino acids. This CDR3 reads CASSIQGLGGYTF. In nucleotides, the CDR3 is TGTGCCAGTAGTATACAGGGGCTGGGAGGCTACACCTTC. The full variable domain, its missing parts supplied by reference TRBV19 and TRBJ1-2, is DGGITQSPKYLFRKEGQNVTLSCEQNLNHDAMYWYRQDPGQGLRLIYYSQIVNDFQKGDIAEGYSVSREKKESFPLTVTSAQKNPTAFYLCASSIQGLGGYTFGSGTRLTVV.

The chain combines TRBV7-8 with TRBJ1-5; D possibly corresponds to TRBD1 (6 bases). Trimming shortened V by 1 base and J by 4 bases, and 11 bases separated the two germline ends. Germline lookup yields CDR1 SGHVS and CDR2 FQNEAQ. This CDR3 region has 15 residues. The CDR3 sequence is CASSLEGQTNQPQHF. The CDR3 nucleotides are TGTGCCAGCAGCTTAGAAGGACAGACGAATCAGCCCCAGCATTTT.

This clone was seen a few times. V usage is TRBV27 and J usage is TRBJ2-3; D is unclear. Trimming took 2 bases from V and 4 from J, leaving 10 bases between them. The CDR3 runs 14 residues. Per germline, CDR1 MNHEY and CDR2 SMNVEV (reference sequence). The CDR3 nucleotides are TGTGCCAGCAGTTTAAATGGCCCGCCAGATACGCAGTATTTT. Amino acids: CASSLNGPPDTQYF.

This clone occurred a few times. This rearrangement joins TRBV4-2 to TRBJ2-4; 7 positions match TRBD2. Germline loops: CDR1 LGHNA, CDR2 YNFKEQ. Trimming at V came to 1 base and at J to 0 bases, leaving 9 bases not matched to a gene. This CDR3 region has 18 residues. The CDR3 DNA reads as TGTGCCAGCAGCCAAGCCGCTAGCGGCCAGGTAGCCAAAAACATTCAGTACTTC. It encodes CASSQAASGQVAKNIQYF.

The chain links TRBV6-4 to TRBJ1-5, with 8 bases aligning to TRBD1. Germline CDR1 and CDR2: MRHNA and SNTAGT. V lost 0 bases to trimming and J lost 3 bases; unmatched junction nucleotides: 10. The length of the CDR3 is 18 residues. CDR3 amino acids: CASSDSPLRDRYNQPQHF. DNA of the CDR3: TGTGCCAGCAGTGACTCGCCCCTCCGGGACAGGTACAATCAGCCCCAGCATTTT.

This chain links TRBV16 with TRBJ1-2, with a tentative D call TRBD1 (6 bases). The germline V and J ends were trimmed by 7 bases and 2 bases, with 20 bases remaining between them. The CDR3 covers 16 residues. From germline, CDR1 is KGHSY and CDR2 FQNENV. In nucleotides, the CDR3 is TGTGCCAGCACGGTTGCCGGGACATCCCTCAACTATGGCTACACCTTC. Its translation is CASTVAGTSLNYGYTF.

The chain is built from TRBV9 and TRBJ1-2; 7 bases fit TRBD1. The V and J ends lost 4 bases and 7 bases, in that order; junction bases with no gene match: 10. Germline V gives CDR1 SGDLS, CDR2 YYNGEE. The CDR3 is 14 residues long. The CDR3 loop is CASSTGERMAGYTF. The DNA of the CDR3 is TGTGCCAGCAGCACAGGGGAGAGAATGGCTGGCTACACCTTC. Variable domain in full (rest from reference TRBV9 and TRBJ1-2): DSGVTQTPKHLITATGQRVTLRCSPRSGDLSVYWYQQSLDQGLQFLIQYYNGEERAKGNILERFSAQQFPDLHSELNLSSLELGDSALYFCASSTGERMAGYTFGSGTRLTVV.

The chain combines TRBV19 with TRBJ1-1; D remains ambiguous. The germline V and J ends were trimmed by 6 bases and 1 base, with 9 bases remaining between them. This CDR3 is 13 amino acids long. CDR1 and CDR2 (germline): LNHDA, SQIVND (reference sequence). CDR3 sequence (DNA): TGTGCCAGTAGACTAATGGGGAACACTGAAGCTTTCTTT. Translated, it gives CASRLMGNTEAFF.

This clone came up a few times. CDR3 protein: CAISDPSGGHQPQHF. The CDR3 DNA reads TGTGCCATCAGTGATCCCTCCGGGGGGCATCAGCCCCAGCATTTT. This chain uses TRBV10-3 with TRBJ1-5; D possibly corresponds to TRBD1 (6 bases). V shed 3 bases and J shed 5 bases, with 14 bases lying between them. Germline V gene data show CDR1 as ENHRY and CDR2 as SYGVKD. CDR3 length: 15 residues.

This clone has just one count. The rearrangement links TRBV7-8 to TRBJ1-2; 9 bases match TRBD1. The CDR3 is 14 amino acids. Trimming cost V 5 bases and J 3 bases; bases outside gene matches: 4. The V gene's germline CDR1 is SGHVS and CDR2 FQNEAQ. This CDR3 is CASSPDRGYYGYTF. CDR3 in DNA: TGTGCCAGCAGCCCGGACAGGGGCTACTATGGCTACACCTTC.